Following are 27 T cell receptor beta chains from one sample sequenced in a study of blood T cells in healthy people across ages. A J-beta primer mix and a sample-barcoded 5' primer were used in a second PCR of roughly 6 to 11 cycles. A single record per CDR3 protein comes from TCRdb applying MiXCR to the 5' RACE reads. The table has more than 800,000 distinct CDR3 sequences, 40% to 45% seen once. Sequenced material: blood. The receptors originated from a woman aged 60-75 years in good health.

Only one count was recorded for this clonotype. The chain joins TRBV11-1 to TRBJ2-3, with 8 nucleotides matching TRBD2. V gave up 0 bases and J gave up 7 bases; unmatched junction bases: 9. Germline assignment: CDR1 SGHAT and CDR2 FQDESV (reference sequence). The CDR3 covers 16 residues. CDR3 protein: CASSLAFGRDRYTQYF. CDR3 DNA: TGTGCCAGCAGCTTAGCGTTCGGGAGGGACCGGTATACGCAGTATTTT.

DNA of the CDR3: TGTGCCAGCAGCTTAGTCGGGACTACCGCCTACGAGCAGTACTTC. It translates to CASSLVGTTAYEQYF. The chain recombines TRBV11-2 with TRBJ2-4; TRBD2 matches at 7 bases. The closer fit of TRBJ2-7 to the DNA end suggests the J call may be wrong. The germline gives CDR1 SGHAT, CDR2 FQNNGV. The CDR3 covers 15 residues.

CDR3 DNA: TGTGCCACTGGGAAAGCCTACAATGAGCAGTACTTC. This codes for CATGKAYNEQYF. The V call is TRBV10-3, the J call TRBJ2-7; D is uncertain. V shed 10 bases and J shed 7 bases, with 17 bases lying between them. Germline V CDR1 and CDR2: ENHRY, SYGVKD. This CDR3 is 12 amino acids long.

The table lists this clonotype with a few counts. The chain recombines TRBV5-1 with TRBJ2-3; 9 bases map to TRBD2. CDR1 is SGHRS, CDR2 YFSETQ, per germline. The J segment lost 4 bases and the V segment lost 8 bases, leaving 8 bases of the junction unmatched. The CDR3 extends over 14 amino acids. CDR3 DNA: TGCGCCAGTCAGGTGGCGGGAGGGCCAGATACGCAGTATTTT. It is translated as CASQVAGGPDTQYF. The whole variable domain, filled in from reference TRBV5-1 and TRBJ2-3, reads KAGVTQTPRYLIKTRGQQVTLSCSPISGHRSVSWYQQTPGQGLQFLFEYFSETQRNKGNFPGRFSGRQFSNSRSEMNVSTLELGDSALYLCASQVAGGPDTQYFGPGTRLTVL.

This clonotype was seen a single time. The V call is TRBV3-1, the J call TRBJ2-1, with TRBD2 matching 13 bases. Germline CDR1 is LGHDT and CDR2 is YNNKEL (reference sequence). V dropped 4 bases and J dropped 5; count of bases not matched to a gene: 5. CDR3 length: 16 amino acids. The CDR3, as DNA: TGTGCCAGCAGCCGGTGGACTAGCGGGAGCCACAATGAGCAGTTCTTC. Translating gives CASSRWTSGSHNEQFF.

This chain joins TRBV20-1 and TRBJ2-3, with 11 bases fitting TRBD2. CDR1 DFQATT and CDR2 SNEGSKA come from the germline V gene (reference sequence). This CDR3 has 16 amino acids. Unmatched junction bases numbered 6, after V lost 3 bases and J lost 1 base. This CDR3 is CSASYLAGGRTDTQYF. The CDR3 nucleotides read TGCAGTGCTAGTTACCTAGCGGGAGGACGCACAGATACGCAGTATTTT.

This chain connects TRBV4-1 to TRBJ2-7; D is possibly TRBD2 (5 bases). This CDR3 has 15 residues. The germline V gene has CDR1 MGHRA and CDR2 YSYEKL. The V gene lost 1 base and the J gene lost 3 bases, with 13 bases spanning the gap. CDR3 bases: TGCGCCAGCAGCCAAGCTAGGACCGGGGTCTACGAGCAGTACTTC. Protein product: CASSQARTGVYEQYF.

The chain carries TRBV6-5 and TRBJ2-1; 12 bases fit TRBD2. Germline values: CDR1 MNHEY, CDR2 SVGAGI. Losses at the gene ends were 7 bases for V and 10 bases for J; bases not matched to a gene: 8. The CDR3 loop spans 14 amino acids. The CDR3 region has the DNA TGTGCCAGCATCTCTAGCGGGAGGGCCGGGGAGCAGTTCTTC. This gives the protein CASISSGRAGEQFF.

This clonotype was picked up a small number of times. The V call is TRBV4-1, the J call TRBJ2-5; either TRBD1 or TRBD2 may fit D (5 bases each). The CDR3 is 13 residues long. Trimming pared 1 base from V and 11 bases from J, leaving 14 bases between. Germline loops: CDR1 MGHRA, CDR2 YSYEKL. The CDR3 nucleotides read TGCGCCAGCAGCCAAGTGGGGGATAATGAGCAGTACTTC. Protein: CASSQVGDNEQYF.

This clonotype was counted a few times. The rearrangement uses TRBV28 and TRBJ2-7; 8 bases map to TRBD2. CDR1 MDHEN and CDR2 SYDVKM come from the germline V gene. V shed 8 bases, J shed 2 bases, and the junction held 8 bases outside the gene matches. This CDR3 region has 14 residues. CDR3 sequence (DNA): TGTGCCAGCCTTAGCGGGACAAGGGCCTACGAGCAGTACTTC. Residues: CASLSGTRAYEQYF.

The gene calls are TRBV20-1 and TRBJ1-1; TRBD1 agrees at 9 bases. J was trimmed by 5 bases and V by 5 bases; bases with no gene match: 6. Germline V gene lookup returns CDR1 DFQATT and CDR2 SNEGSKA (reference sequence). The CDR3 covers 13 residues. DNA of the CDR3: TGCAGTGCTTACAGGGGGCCGGGGACTGAAGCTTTCTTT. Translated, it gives CSAYRGPGTEAFF.

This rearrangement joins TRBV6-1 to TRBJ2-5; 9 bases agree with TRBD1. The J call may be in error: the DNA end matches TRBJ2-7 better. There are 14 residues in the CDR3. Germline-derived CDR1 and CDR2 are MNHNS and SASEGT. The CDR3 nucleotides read TGTGCCAGCAGGGAAATGGGACAGGGTTACGAGCAGTACTTC. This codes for CASREMGQGYEQYF.

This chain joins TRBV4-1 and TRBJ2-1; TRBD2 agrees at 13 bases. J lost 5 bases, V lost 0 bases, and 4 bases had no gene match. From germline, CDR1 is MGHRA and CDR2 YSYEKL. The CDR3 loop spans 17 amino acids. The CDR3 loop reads CASSQDGTSGIDNEQFF. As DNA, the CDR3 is TGCGCCAGCAGCCAAGACGGGACTAGCGGGATTGACAATGAGCAGTTCTTC.

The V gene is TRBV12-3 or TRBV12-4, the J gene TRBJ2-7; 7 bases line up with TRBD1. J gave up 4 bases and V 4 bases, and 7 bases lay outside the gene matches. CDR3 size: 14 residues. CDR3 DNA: TGTGCCAGCAGTTCAGACAGGGCTGGGTACGAGCAGTACTTC. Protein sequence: CASSSDRAGYEQYF.

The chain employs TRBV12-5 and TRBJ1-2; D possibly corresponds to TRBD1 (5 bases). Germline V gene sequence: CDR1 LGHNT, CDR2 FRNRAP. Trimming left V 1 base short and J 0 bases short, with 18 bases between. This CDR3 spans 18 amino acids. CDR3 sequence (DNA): TGTGCTAGTGGTTTGGAAAAACGCGGGGGTCCTACTAACTATGGCTACACCTTC. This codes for CASGLEKRGGPTNYGYTF.

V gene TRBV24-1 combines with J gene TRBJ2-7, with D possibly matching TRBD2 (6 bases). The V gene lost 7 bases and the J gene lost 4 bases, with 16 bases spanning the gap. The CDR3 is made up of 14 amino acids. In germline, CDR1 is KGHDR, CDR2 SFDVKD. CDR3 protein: CATRDPGLTYEQYF. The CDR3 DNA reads TGTGCCACCAGGGATCCGGGACTCACTTACGAGCAGTACTTC.

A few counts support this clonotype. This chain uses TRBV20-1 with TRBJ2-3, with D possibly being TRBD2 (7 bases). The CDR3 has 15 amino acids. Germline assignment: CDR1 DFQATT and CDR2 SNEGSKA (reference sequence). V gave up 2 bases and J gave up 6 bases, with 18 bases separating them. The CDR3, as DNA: TGCAGTGCTAGAAGGGGGGGAGGGCCCTCGGATACGCAGTATTTT. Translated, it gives CSARRGGGPSDTQYF.

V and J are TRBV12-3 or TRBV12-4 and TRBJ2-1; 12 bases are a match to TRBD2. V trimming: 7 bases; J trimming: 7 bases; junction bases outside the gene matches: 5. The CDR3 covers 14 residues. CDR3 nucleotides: TGTGCCAGCATGAGGACTAGCGGGGTAAATGAGCAGTTCTTC. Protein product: CASMRTSGVNEQFF.

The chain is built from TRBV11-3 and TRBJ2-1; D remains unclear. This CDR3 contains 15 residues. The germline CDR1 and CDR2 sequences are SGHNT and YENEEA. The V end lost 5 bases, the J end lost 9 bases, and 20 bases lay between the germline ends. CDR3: CASSVSPLSGGEQFF. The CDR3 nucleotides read TGTGCCAGCAGCGTCTCACCTTTGTCGGGCGGTGAGCAGTTCTTC.

In DNA form, the CDR3 reads TGTGCCAGCAGCTTAGATGGGGATTTGGAGAGCTCCTATAATTCACCCCTCCACTTT. Translating it yields CASSLDGDLESSYNSPLHF. The chain combines TRBV7-8 with TRBJ1-6; D unclear. Germline CDR1 SGHVS, CDR2 FQNEAQ. V shed 1 base and J shed 0 bases, with 16 bases lying between them. There are 19 residues in the CDR3. The full variable domain, in which reference TRBV7-8 and TRBJ1-6 provide the parts outside the CDR3, is GAGVSQSPRYKVAKRGQDVALRCDPISGHVSLFWYQQALGQGPEFLTYFQNEAQLDKSGLPSDRFFAERPEGSVSTLKIQRTQQEDSAVYLCASSLDGDLESSYNSPLHFGNGTRLTVT.

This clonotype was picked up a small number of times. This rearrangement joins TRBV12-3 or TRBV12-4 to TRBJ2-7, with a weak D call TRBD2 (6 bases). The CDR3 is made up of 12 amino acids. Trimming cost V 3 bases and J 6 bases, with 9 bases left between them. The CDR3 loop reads CASSLPGSEQYF. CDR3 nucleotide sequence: TGTGCCAGCAGTTTGCCCGGGAGCGAGCAGTACTTC.

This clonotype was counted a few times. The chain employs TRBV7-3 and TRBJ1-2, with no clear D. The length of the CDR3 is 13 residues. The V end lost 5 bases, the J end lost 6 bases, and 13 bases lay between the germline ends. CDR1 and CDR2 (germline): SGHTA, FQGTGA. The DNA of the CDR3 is TGTGCCAGCAGCGTAAGTGCTGGGAATGGCTACACCTTC. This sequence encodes CASSVSAGNGYTF.

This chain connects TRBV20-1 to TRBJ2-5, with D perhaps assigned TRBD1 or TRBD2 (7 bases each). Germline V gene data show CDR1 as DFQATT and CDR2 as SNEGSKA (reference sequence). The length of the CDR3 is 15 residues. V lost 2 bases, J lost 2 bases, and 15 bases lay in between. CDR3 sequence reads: CSARRGGDRQETQYF. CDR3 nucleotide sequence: TGCAGTGCTAGAAGGGGGGGGGACAGACAAGAGACCCAGTACTTC.

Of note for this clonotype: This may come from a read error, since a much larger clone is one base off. The CDR3 loop is CAGSPRRSQPGEQYF. The CDR3 coding sequence is TGTGCCGGCAGCCCCAGGAGAAGCCAGCCGGGCGAGCAGTACTTC. The gene calls are TRBV9 and TRBJ2-7; D gene ambiguous. CDR1 and CDR2 (germline): SGDLS, YYNGEE. This CDR3 contains 15 residues.

The CDR3 DNA reads TGTGCCAGCTCACCACCCTATGGAAAAGAGACCCAGTACTTC. Its protein is CASSPPYGKETQYF. The chain employs TRBV18 and TRBJ2-5; D is unresolved. The germline V gene has CDR1 KGHSH and CDR2 LQKENI. The CDR3 runs 14 residues. The V end was cut by 0 bases, the J end by 3 bases, with 8 bases between.

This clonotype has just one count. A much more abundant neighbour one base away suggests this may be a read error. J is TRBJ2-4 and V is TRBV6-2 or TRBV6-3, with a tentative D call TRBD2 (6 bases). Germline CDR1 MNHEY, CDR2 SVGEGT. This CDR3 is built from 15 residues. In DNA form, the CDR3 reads TGTGCCAGCAGTGACGGGACTCTCCCCAAAAGCATTCAGTACTTC. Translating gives CASSDGTLPKSIQYF.

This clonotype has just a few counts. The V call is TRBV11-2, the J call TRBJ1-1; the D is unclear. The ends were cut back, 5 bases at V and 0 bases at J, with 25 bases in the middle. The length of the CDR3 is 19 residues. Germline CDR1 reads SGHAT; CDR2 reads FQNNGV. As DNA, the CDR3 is TGTGCCAGCAGCCGAGGCCACCCCACACAGTTCTCCATGAACACTGAAGCTTTCTTT. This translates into CASSRGHPTQFSMNTEAFF. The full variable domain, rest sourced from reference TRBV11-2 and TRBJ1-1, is EAGVAQSPRYKIIEKRQSVAFWCNPISGHATLYWYQQILGQGPKLLIQFQNNGVVDDSQLPKDRFSAERLKGVDSTLKIQPAKLEDSAVYLCASSRGHPTQFSMNTEAFFGQGTRLTVV.